The sequence of this TCR beta chain was determined in a study of CD8+ T cells in alopecia areata (dated by TCRdb to 2016 to 2019). Regarding the complete study: High-throughput TCRbeta sequencing was used to examine T cell clonal expansion in alopecia areata in both the C3H/HeJ mouse model and human patients. On the human side, TCRbeta sequencing was run on scalp tissue and on sorted CD4+ and CD8+ peripheral blood T cells from healthy controls and from alopecia areata patients with either patchy or totalis/universalis disease. Scalp clonality was compared across normal scalp (n=4), patchy alopecia areata scalp (n=8), and alopecia totalis/universalis scalp (n=8). RNA came from the PAXgene miRNA kit for fixed scalp, the miRNeasy kit for PBMCs, and the RNeasy kit for mouse skin. immunoSEQ multiplex PCR using 35 Vbeta forward primers and 13 Jbeta reverse primers was used to amplify TCRbeta CDR3 regions. Beyond this particular receptor, the publication reports: Higher clonality and more expanded CD8+ clones were observed in lesional scalp than in normal scalp, particularly in alopecia totalis/universalis, a finding suggestive of antigenic drive. TCR sequences shared between patients were less clear than in mice, possibly partly because of HLA diversity in the patient population. Resident alphabeta T cells in normal human skin are also sequenced, complicating scalp TCR repertoire analysis, unlike mouse skin dominated by gammadelta T cells.

The germline V gene provides CDR1 SGHDT and CDR2 YYEEEE. Taken from cysteine to phenylalanine, the CDR3 has 15 residues. The CDR3 DNA has 45 bases and is translated from base 1. V lost 4 bases and J lost 0 bases, and the count of bases not matched to a germline gene is 6. Libraries were prepared through the immunoSEQ multiplex PCR assay. RNA was extracted from all samples and reverse transcribed into cDNA, which served as template for TCR sequencing. SuperScript III was used to make first-strand cDNA, primed with a 2:1 mix of oligo-dT and random hexamers. A synthetic immune receptor repertoire was used to assess amplification bias, and residual bias was removed computationally. The study's processing was this. Raw reads were preprocessed to remove errors, and CDR3 was defined according to IMGT conventions as the region from the conserved cysteine to phenylalanine. Clonality was computed by normalizing Shannon entropy by log2 of the number of productive unique TCRs and subtracting the result from 1. CD4 or CD8 identity of scalp clones was inferred by cross-referencing scalp TCRbeta sequences with sorted blood CD4 and CD8 repertoires. TCRdb took over this immuneACCESS table, retaining in-frame rearrangements with V and J assigned. Such tables are incomplete; in checked studies, under half of the missing clones stem from an unresolved V gene, and the remainder is unexplained. V and J calls and clone size are given by that table; D and trimming were obtained from the DNA. In all, the sample holds roughly 200,000 clones, and just over 55% of those were seen once. Of the sample, about 5.3% falls within the top ten clones.

Concerning this clone itself: Its antigen remains unidentified. Base-call qualities are not available, and no considerably larger clone is one nucleotide away.

After PBMCs were isolated by density centrifugation and stained for CD3, CD4 and CD8, a FACSAria was used to sort CD4+ and CD8+ T cells. Unaffected controls provided scalp biopsies and blood samples. The rearrangement joined TRBV5-6 to TRBJ1-1; 7 junctional bases match TRBD1. Material: CD8+ T cells sorted from blood. This receptor was identified in a human donor in good health. This receptor carries the CDR3 CASSPMGQLNTEAFF. In nucleotides, the sequence is TGTGCCAGCAGCCCCATGGGACAGCTGAACACTGAAGCTTTCTTT.